This T cell receptor beta chain is drawn from a study of cytomegalovirus exposure and HLA in healthy donors. The CDR3 runs 14 residues. Germline V lookup: CDR1 SGHAT, CDR2 FQNNGV. Trimming took 8 bases from V and 0 from J; bases not matched to a gene: 3. The PCR ran on 60 Vbeta and 13 Jbeta primers. TCRdb's copy holds only in-frame clones and misses some; the assay was immunoSEQ multiplex PCR. This sample carries about 94,000 clones, around 84% of them seen once, and the ten largest clones take about a tenth. Material for sequencing was PBMCs. This TCR derives from a human donor in good health. The chain carries TRBV11-2 and TRBJ2-5, with TRBD2 matching 10 bases. In DNA, the CDR3 is TGTGCCAGCCGAGCGGGAGGGTACCAAGAGACCCAGTACTTC. It is translated as CASRAGGYQETQYF.